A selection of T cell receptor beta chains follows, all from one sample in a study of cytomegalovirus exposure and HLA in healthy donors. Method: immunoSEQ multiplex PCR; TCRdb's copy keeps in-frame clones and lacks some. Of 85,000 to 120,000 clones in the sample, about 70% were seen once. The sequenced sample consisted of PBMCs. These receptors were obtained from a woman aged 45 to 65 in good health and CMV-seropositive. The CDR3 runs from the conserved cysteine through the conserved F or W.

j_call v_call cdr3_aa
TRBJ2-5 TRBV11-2 CASSPGTSGGAGETQYF
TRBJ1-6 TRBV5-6 CASSFPTGPNSPLHF
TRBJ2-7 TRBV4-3 CASSPGFTGQGGYYEQYF
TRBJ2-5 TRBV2 CASTLGLAGAEETQYF
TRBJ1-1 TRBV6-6 CASSYPPDRGSTEAFF
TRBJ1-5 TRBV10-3 CAISESFTGISNQPQHF
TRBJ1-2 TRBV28 CASSSTGGAGYGYTF
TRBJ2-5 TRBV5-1 CASSLGTAQETRYF
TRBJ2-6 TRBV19 CASSRYTGGQFLSGANVLTF
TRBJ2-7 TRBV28 CASSLYLLAGTLSYEQYF
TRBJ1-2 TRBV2 CASSTTREVNYGYTF
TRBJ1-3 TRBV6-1 CASSATRTSSGNTIYF
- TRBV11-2 CASSKTIAGAYEQYF
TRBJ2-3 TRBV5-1 CASSPGTSGDTQYF
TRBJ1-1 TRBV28 CASSLWAGGLNTEAFF
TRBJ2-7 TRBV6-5 CASSSRWSPSYEQYF
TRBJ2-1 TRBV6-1 CASSPPLVREQFF
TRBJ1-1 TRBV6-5 CASSYDTGEEAFF
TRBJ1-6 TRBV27 CASSGLTNSPLHF
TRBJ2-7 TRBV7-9 CASRQTGSSYEQYF
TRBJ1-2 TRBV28 CASSPPPANYGYTF
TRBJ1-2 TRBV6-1 CASKAVRGAYGYTF
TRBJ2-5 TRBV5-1 CASSLDGLAGGLKTQYF
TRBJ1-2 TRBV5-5 CASSLDRDYGYTF
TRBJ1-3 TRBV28 CASGLGNTIYF
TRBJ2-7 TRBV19 CASSMVLANNEQYF
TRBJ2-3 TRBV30 CAWSKSEGQGVSTDTQYF
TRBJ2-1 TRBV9 CASSPIAVHNEQFF
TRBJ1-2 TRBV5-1 CASSVDSYGADYGYTF
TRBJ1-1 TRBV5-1 CASSLSGPGSTEAFF
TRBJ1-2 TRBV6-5 CASSTWDRRIGYTF
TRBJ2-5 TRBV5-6 CASSAPGTGGLETQYF
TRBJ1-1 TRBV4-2 CASSHLTGLTEAFF
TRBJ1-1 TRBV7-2 CASSLPNPGDRNTEAFF
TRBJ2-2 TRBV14 CASSRKRDSRDTGELFF
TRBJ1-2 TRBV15 CATSRRGSYGYTF
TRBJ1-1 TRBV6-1 CASSEAPPSAGGVIYTEAFF
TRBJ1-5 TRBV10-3 CAISERTNQPQHF
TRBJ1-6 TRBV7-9 CASSLEQGRSPLHF
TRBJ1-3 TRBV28 CASTAGGWGNTIYF
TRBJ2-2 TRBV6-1 CASSEQGFQGLFF
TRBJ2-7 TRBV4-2 CASSQDRGTGQPYEQYF
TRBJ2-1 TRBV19 CASSIPGTGGYNEQFF
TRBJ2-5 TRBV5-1 CASSLAGVETQYF